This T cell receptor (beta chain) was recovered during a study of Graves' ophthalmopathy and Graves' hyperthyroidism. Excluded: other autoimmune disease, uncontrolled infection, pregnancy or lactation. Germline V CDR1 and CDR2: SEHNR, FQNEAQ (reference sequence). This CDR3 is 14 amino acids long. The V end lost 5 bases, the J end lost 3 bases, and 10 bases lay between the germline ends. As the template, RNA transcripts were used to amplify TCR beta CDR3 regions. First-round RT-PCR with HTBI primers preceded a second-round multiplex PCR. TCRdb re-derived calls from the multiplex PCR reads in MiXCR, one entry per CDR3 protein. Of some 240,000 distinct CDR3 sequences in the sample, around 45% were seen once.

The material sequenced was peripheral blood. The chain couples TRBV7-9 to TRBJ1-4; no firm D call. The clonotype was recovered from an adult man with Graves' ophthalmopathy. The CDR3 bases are TGTGCCAGCAGCCTGGCCGGGTCTAATGAAAAACTGTTTTTT. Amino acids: CASSLAGSNEKLFF.